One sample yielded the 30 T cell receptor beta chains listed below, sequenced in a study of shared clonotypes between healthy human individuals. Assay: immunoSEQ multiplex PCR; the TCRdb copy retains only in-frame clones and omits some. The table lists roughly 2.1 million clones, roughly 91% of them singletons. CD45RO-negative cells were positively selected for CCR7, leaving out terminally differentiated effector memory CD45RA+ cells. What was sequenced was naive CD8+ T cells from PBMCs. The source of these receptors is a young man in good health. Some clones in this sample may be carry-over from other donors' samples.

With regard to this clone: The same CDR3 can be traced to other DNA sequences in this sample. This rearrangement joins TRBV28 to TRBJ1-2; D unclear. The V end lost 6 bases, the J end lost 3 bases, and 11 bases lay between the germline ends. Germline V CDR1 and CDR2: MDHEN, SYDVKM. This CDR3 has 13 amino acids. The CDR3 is CASSPDSDYGYTF. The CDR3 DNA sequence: TGTGCCAGCAGCCCGGATTCAGACTATGGCTACACCTTC.

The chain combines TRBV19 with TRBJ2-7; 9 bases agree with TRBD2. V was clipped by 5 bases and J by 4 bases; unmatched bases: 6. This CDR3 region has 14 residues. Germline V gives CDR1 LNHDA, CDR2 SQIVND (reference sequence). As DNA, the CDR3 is TGTGCCAGTAGTGTTAGCGGGAGCGGATACGAGCAGTACTTC. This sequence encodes CASSVSGSGYEQYF.

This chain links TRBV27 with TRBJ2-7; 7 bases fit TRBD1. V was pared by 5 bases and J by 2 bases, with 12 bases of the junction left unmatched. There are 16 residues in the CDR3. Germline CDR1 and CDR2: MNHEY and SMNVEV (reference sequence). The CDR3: CASSPTPGTATYEQYF. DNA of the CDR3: TGTGCCAGCAGTCCGACTCCCGGGACAGCAACCTACGAGCAGTACTTC.

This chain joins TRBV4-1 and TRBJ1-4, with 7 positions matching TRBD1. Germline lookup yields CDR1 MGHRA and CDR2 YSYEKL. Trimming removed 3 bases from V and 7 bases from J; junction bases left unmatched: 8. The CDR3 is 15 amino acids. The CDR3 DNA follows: TGCGCCAGCAGCCACGACAGGGCCCTGGGTGAAAAACTGTTTTTT. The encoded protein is CASSHDRALGEKLFF.

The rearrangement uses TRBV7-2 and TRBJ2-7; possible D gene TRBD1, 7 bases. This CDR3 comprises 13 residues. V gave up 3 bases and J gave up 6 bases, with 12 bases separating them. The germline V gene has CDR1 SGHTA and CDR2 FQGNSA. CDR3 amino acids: CASSFNRGGEQYF. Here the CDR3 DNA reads TGTGCCAGCAGCTTTAACAGGGGAGGCGAGCAGTACTTC.

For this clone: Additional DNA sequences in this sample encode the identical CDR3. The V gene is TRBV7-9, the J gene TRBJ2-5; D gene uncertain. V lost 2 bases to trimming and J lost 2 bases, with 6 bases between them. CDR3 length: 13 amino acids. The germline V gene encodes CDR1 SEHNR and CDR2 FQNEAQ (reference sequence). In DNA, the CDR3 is TGTGCCAGCAGCTTAAGAGTTCAAGAGACCCAGTACTTC. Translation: CASSLRVQETQYF.

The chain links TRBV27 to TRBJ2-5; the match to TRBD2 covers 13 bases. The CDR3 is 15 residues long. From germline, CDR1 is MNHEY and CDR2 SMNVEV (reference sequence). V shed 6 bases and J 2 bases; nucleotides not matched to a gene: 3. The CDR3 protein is CASRTSGRWQETQYF. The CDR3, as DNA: TGTGCCAGCAGGACTAGCGGGAGGTGGCAAGAGACCCAGTACTTC.

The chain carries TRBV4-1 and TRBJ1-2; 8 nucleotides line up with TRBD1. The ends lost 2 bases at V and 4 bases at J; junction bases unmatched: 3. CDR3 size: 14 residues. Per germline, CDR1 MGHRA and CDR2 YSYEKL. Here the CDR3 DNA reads TGCGCCAGCAGCCAACGGACAGGGATCTATGGCTACACCTTC. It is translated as CASSQRTGIYGYTF.

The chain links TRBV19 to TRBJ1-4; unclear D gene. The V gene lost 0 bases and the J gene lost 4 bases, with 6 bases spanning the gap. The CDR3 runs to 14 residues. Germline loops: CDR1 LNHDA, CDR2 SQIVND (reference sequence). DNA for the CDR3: TGTGCCAGTAGTATAGAAGGGTTTAATGAAAAACTGTTTTTT. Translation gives CASSIEGFNEKLFF.

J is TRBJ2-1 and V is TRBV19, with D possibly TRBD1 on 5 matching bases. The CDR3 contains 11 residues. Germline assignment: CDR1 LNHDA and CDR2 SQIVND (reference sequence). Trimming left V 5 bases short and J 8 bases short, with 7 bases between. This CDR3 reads CASSPGHEQFF. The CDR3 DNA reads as TGTGCCAGTAGTCCAGGGCATGAGCAGTTCTTC. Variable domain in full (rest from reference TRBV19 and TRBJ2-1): DGGITQSPKYLFRKEGQNVTLSCEQNLNHDAMYWYRQDPGQGLRLIYYSQIVNDFQKGDIAEGYSVSREKKESFPLTVTSAQKNPTAFYLCASSPGHEQFFGPGTRLTVL.

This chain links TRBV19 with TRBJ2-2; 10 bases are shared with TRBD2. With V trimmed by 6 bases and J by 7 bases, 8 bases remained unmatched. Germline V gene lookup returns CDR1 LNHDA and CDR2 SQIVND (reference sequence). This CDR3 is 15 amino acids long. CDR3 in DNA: TGTGCCAGTAGGTGGCTAGCGGGAGCTGGCGGGGAGCTGTTTTTT. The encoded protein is CASRWLAGAGGELFF.

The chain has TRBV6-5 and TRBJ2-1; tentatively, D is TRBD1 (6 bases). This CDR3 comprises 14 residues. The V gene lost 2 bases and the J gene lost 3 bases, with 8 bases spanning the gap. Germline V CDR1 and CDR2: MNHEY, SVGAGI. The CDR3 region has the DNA TGTGCCAGCAGTTACGCAGGGGACTACAATGAGCAGTTCTTC. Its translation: CASSYAGDYNEQFF.

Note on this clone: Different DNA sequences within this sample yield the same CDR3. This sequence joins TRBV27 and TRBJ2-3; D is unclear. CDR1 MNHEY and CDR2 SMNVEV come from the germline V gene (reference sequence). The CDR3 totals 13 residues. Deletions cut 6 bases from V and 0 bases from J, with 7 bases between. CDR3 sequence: CASSLTSTDTQYF. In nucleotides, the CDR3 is TGTGCCAGCAGCCTCACTAGCACAGATACGCAGTATTTT.

The CDR3 coding sequence is TGTGCCAGTAGTGGGACTAGCGGGAGGGGCTACGAGCAGTACTTC. Translation gives CASSGTSGRGYEQYF. The chain links TRBV19 to TRBJ2-7; TRBD2 aligns across 16 bases. In germline, CDR1 is LNHDA, CDR2 SQIVND (reference sequence). Unmatched junction bases numbered 1, after V lost 5 bases and J lost 3 bases. The CDR3 runs 15 residues.

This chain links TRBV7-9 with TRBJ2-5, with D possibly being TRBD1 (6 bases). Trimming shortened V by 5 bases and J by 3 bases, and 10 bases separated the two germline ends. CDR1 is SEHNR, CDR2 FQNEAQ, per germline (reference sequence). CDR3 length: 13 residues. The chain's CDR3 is CASSPRTEETQYF. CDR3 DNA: TGTGCCAGCAGCCCACGGACAGAAGAGACCCAGTACTTC.

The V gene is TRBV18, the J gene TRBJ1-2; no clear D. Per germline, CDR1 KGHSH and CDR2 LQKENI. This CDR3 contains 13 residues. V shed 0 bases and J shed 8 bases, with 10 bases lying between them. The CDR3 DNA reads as TGTGCCAGCTCACCACCGATAGGGTTCGGCTACACCTTC. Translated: CASSPPIGFGYTF.

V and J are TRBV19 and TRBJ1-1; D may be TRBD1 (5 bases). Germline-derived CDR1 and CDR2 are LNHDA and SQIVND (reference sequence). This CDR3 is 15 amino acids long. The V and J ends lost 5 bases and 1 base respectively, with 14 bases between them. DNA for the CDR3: TGTGCCAGTAGTCCCCTGGGACGGTCGAACACTGAAGCTTTCTTT. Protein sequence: CASSPLGRSNTEAFF.

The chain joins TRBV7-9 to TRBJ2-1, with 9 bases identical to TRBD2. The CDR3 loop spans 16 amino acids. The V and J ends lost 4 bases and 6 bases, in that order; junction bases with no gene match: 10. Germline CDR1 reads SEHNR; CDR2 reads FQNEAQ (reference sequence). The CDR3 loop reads CASSSDGGRALNEQFF. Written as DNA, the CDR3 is TGTGCCAGCAGCTCCGACGGCGGGAGGGCCCTCAATGAGCAGTTCTTC.

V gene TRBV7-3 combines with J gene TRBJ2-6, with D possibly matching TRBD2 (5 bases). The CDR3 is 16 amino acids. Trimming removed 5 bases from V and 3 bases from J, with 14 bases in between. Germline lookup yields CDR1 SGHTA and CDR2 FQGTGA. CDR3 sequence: CASSLAGLFGANVLTF. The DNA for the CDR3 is TGTGCCAGCAGCCTCGCGGGCCTATTTGGGGCCAACGTCCTGACTTTC.

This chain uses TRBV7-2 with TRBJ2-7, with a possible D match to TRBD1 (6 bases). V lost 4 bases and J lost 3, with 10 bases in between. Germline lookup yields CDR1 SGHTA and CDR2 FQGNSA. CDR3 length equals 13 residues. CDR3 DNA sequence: TGTGCCAGCAGCTGGACAGTTCGCTACGAGCAGTACTTC. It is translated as CASSWTVRYEQYF.

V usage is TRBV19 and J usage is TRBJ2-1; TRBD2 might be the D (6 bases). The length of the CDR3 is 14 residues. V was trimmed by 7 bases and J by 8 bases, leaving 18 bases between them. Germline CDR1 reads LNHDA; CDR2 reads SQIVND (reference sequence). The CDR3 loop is CASMVRGRNYEQFF. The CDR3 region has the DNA TGTGCCAGTATGGTCCGGGGGAGAAATTATGAGCAGTTCTTC.

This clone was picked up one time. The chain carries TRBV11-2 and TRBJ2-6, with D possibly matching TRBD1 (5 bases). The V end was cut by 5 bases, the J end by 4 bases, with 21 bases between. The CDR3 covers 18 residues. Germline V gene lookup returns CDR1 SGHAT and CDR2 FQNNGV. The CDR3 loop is CASSHVKSWGWGANVLTF. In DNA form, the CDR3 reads TGTGCCAGCAGCCACGTTAAATCGTGGGGCTGGGGGGCCAACGTCCTGACTTTC.

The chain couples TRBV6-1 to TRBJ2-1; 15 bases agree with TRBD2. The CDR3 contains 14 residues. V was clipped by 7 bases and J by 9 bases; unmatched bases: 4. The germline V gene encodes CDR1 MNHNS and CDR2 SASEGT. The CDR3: CASIGLAGGLEQFF. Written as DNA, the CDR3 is TGTGCCAGCATAGGACTAGCGGGAGGGCTTGAGCAGTTCTTC.

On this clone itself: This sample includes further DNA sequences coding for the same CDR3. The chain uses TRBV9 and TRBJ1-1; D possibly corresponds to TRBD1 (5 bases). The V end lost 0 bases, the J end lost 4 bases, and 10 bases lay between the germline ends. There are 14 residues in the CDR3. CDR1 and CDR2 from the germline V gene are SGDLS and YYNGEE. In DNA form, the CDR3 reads TGTGCCAGCAGCGTAGCTCGTGACAGCACTGAAGCTTTCTTT. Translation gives CASSVARDSTEAFF.

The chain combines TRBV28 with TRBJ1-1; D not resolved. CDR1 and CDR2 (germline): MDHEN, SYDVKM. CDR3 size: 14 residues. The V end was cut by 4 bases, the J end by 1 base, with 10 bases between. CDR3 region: CASSSRRKNTEAFF. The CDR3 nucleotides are TGTGCCAGCAGTTCCCGTAGGAAGAACACTGAAGCTTTCTTT.

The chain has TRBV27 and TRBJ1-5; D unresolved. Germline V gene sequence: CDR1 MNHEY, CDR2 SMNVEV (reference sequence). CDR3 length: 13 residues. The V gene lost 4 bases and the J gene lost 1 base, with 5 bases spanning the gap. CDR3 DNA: TGTGCCAGCAGTTATGGGAGCAATCAGCCCCAGCATTTT. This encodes CASSYGSNQPQHF.

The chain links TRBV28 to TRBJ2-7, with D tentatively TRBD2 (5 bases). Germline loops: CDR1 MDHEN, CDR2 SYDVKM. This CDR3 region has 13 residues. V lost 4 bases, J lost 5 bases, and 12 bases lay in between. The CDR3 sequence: CASSSLLGDEQYF. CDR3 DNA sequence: TGTGCCAGCAGTTCGCTACTGGGAGACGAGCAGTACTTC.

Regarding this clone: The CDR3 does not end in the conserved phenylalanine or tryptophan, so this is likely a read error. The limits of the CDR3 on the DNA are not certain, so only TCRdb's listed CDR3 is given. The CDR3 is CASSLRWML. The gene calls are TRBV18 and TRBJ1-5. The CDR3 spans 9 amino acids, including both terminal residues. CDR1 is KGHSH and CDR2 is LQKENI in the germline V gene.

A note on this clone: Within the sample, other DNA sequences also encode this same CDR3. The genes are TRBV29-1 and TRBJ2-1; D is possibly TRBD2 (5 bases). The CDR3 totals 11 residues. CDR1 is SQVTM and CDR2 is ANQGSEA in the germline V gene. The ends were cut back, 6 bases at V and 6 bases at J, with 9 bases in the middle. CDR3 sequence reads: CSVDRGNEQFF. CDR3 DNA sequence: TGCAGCGTCGACCGGGGCAATGAGCAGTTCTTC.

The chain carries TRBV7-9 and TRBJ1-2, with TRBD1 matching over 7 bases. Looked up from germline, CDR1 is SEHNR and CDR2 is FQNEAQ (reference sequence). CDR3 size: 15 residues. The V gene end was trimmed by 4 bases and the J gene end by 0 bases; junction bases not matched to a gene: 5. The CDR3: CASSSQTGPNYGYTF. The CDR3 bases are TGTGCCAGCAGCTCCCAGACAGGGCCTAACTATGGCTACACCTTC.